Detailed here is one T cell receptor (beta chain). The antigen remains undetermined. V gave up 3 bases and J gave up 7 bases; unmatched junction bases: 3. CDR3 length: 12 amino acids. In germline, CDR1 is SQVTM, CDR2 ANQGSEA. The data are from a study of blood T cells in healthy people across ages. Study-level findings and limits: In older individuals, TCR beta diversity per million T cells was lower, falling roughly linearly with age.

Combining a sample-barcoded 5' primer with a J-beta primer mix, a second PCR ran for about 6 to 12 cycles. One entry per CDR3 protein, called by TCRdb with MiXCR from the 5' RACE reads. The sample shows roughly 900,000 distinct CDR3 sequences, around 49% of them seen only once. The clonotype originates from a young man in good health. The chain uses TRBV29-1 and TRBJ2-7; the match to TRBD2 covers 10 bases. Material for sequencing was blood. CDR3 loop: CSVDSGGGEQYF. CDR3 bases: TGCAGCGTTGACAGCGGGGGGGGGGAGCAGTACTTC.